This is a list of T cell receptor beta chains from one sample in a study of OX40 agonist ivuxolimab in advanced cancers. The table came from immunoSEQ multiplex PCR; TCRdb's copy has only in-frame clones and leaves some out. Among 70,000 to 85,000 clones listed, around 82% were seen once. This specimen consisted of CD4+ or CD8+ T cells sorted from blood, obtained in a trial of the OX40 agonist ivuxolimab. The receptors were gathered from an adult with an advanced solid tumor such as melanoma, head and neck, liver or kidney cancer. Each CDR3 is given with its conserved first and last residue. A D gene is named only where the DNA matches it firmly. Size tells how often a clone was seen (once, few, many) or the class of an expanded clone, and some rows leave it out.

D: -; size: -; V: TRBV11-2; J: TRBJ2-7; DNA: TGTGCCAGCAGCTCCAGCCGGGACAACTACGAGCAGTACTTC; CDR3: CASSSSRDNYEQYF
D: -; size: -; V: TRBV7-9; J: TRBJ1-2; DNA: TGTGCCAGCAGCGATCAGGGGATGGGTGGCTACACCTTC; CDR3: CASSDQGMGGYTF
D: TRBD1; size: -; V: TRBV30; J: TRBJ1-5; DNA: TGTGCCTGGAGGGGACAGAGCAATCAGCCCCAGCATTTT; CDR3: CAWRGQSNQPQHF
D: TRBD2; size: -; V: TRBV5-1; J: TRBJ2-1; DNA: TGCGCCAGCAGCTTGGGACCAGCGGGGGGGGCTCGGGAGCAGTTCTTC; CDR3: CASSLGPAGGAREQFF
D: -; size: once; V: TRBV28; J: TRBJ1-2; DNA: TGTGCCAGCAGCCCACAAGAGAGTTATAGGCGCTATGGCTACACCTTC; CDR3: CASSPQESYRRYGYTF
D: -; size: -; V: TRBV28; J: TRBJ2-1; DNA: TGTGCCAGCAGTTCCGCCGGATACAATGAGCAGTTCTTC; CDR3: CASSSAGYNEQFF
D: -; size: -; V: TRBV19; J: TRBJ2-1; DNA: TGTGCCAGTAGTATAGATAGGAGCTCCTACAATGAGCAGTTCTTC; CDR3: CASSIDRSSYNEQFF
D: -; size: -; V: TRBV5-4; J: TRBJ2-7; DNA: TGTGCCAGCAGCTCGACACCTTCCTACGAGCAGTACTTC; CDR3: CASSSTPSYEQYF
D: TRBD2; size: few; V: TRBV6-4; J: TRBJ2-1; DNA: TGTGCCAGCAGCCCCGCCGGGACTAGCGGGAGGTGGGAGCAGTTCTTC; CDR3: CASSPAGTSGRWEQFF
D: TRBD1; size: -; V: TRBV30; J: TRBJ1-1; DNA: TGTGCCTGGAGTGTACAGGGGCCAGCTTTCTTT; CDR3: CAWSVQGPAFF
D: TRBD2; size: -; V: TRBV7-2; J: TRBJ2-7; DNA: TGTGCCAGCAGCTCCCAGACTAGCGGGAGGGACGGGCAGTACTTC; CDR3: CASSSQTSGRDGQYF
D: -; size: -; V: TRBV6-5; J: TRBJ1-1; DNA: TGTGCCAGCAGGACAAGATACACTGAAGCTTTCTTT; CDR3: CASRTRYTEAFF
D: -; size: -; V: TRBV6-5; J: TRBJ1-6; DNA: TGTGCCAGCAGGGAGACTGGCGGCCATGGACCCCTCCACTTT; CDR3: CASRETGGHGPLHF
D: TRBD1; size: once; V: TRBV4-1; J: TRBJ2-5; DNA: TGCGCCAGCAGCCGCCTATGGGGCCAGGGGGCTGGCCAAGAGACCCAGTACTTC; CDR3: CASSRLWGQGAGQETQYF
D: -; size: -; V: TRBV29-1; J: TRBJ2-7; DNA: TGCAGCGTTGCAGTAAGCTACGAGCAGTACTTC; CDR3: CSVAVSYEQYF
D: TRBD1; size: -; V: TRBV7-9; J: TRBJ1-4; DNA: TGTGCCAGCAGCAGGGACAGTTCTTTCGAAAAACTGTTTTTT; CDR3: CASSRDSSFEKLFF
D: TRBD2; size: few; V: TRBV5-5; J: TRBJ2-1; DNA: TGTGCCAGCAGCTTAAAGCGGGGAGACAATGAGCAGTTCTTC; CDR3: CASSLKRGDNEQFF
D: TRBD1; size: -; V: TRBV18; J: TRBJ1-2; DNA: TGTGCCAGCACAGAGGACAGGATGGGTGGCTACACCTTC; CDR3: CASTEDRMGGYTF
D: TRBD1; size: -; V: TRBV7-9; J: TRBJ1-6; DNA: TGTGCCAGCAGCCCAGGACAGGGTGAATCACCCCTCCACTTT; CDR3: CASSPGQGESPLHF
D: TRBD1; size: -; V: TRBV29-1; J: TRBJ1-1; DNA: TGCAGCGTCATGACAGGGGGCACTGAAGCTTTCTTT; CDR3: CSVMTGGTEAFF
D: -; size: -; V: TRBV4-1; J: TRBJ1-1; DNA: TGCGCCAGCAGCCAAGACTACAGGGTAGGCACTGAAGCTTTCTTT; CDR3: CASSQDYRVGTEAFF
D: TRBD2; size: -; V: TRBV27; J: TRBJ2-6; DNA: TGTGCCAGCAGTTTATGGATTAGCGGGAGATCTGGGGCCAACGTCCTGACTTTC; CDR3: CASSLWISGRSGANVLTF
D: -; size: -; V: TRBV21-1; J: TRBJ1-2; DNA: TGTGCCAGCAGCAAGGAGGTCGTGGGGGACATCCGTTTC; CDR3: CASSKEVVGDIRF
D: -; size: -; V: TRBV5-1; J: TRBJ1-4; DNA: TGCGCCAGCAGCCAAAAAACAGGGAATGAAAAACTGTTTTTT; CDR3: CASSQKTGNEKLFF
D: TRBD2; size: once; V: TRBV4-3; J: TRBJ2-5; DNA: TGCGCCAGCAGCCAAGAGCCCCTAGCGGGGGAGACCCAGTACTTC; CDR3: CASSQEPLAGETQYF
D: -; size: few; V: TRBV5-8; J: TRBJ2-7; DNA: TGTGCCAGCAGCTTGATGGCGGAAATTTACGAGCAGTACTTC; CDR3: CASSLMAEIYEQYF
D: TRBD2; size: -; V: TRBV7-3; J: TRBJ2-1; DNA: TGTGCCAGCAGCACTCTAGCGGGAGAGGGCAATGAGCAGTTCTTC; CDR3: CASSTLAGEGNEQFF
D: -; size: -; V: TRBV2; J: TRBJ2-3; DNA: TGTGCCAGCAGTGAATTCGCAGATACGCAGTATTTT; CDR3: CASSEFADTQYF
D: -; size: -; V: TRBV19; J: TRBJ1-1; DNA: TGTGCCAGTACCAAAGACAGACTGAACACTGAAGCTTTCTTT; CDR3: CASTKDRLNTEAFF
D: -; size: -; V: TRBV5-8; J: TRBJ2-3; DNA: TGTGCCAGCATCCTGACTCGGGTCACAGATACGCAGTATTTT; CDR3: CASILTRVTDTQYF
D: TRBD2; size: many; V: TRBV10-3; J: TRBJ2-5; DNA: TGTGCCATCAGGTGGGCTAGCGGGAGAGGGGGAGAGACCCAGTACTTC; CDR3: CAIRWASGRGGETQYF
D: TRBD1; size: few; V: TRBV19; J: TRBJ1-2; DNA: TGTGCCAGTGAACAGGGGAGATCGGGCGGCTACACCTTC; CDR3: CASEQGRSGGYTF
D: -; size: once; V: TRBV21-1; J: TRBJ2-5; DNA: TGTGCCACTGGAGCTTGGGACAGGGGAAGAGAGACCCAGTACTTC; CDR3: CATGAWDRGRETQYF
D: TRBD1; size: -; V: TRBV7-9; J: TRBJ1-1; DNA: TGTGCCAGCAGCCGACAGGGTGGGGCTGAAGCTTTCTTT; CDR3: CASSRQGGAEAFF
D: TRBD1; size: -; V: TRBV6-4; J: TRBJ1-1; DNA: TGTGCCAGCGCGAGGGACAGGCTGAACACTGAAGCTTTCTTT; CDR3: CASARDRLNTEAFF
D: TRBD1; size: -; V: TRBV5-1; J: TRBJ1-1; DNA: TGCGCCAGCAGCCCCCGTGGGACAGGGTTCACTGAAGCTTTCTTT; CDR3: CASSPRGTGFTEAFF
D: -; size: -; V: TRBV6-5; J: TRBJ1-3; DNA: TGTGCCAGCAGTGACTCTGGAAACACCATATATTTT; CDR3: CASSDSGNTIYF
D: TRBD1; size: -; V: TRBV11-1; J: TRBJ2-7; DNA: TGTGCCAGCAGCTTAGGGACCGGGACAGGCTCCTACGAGCAGTACTTC; CDR3: CASSLGTGTGSYEQYF
D: TRBD2; size: -; V: TRBV7-2; J: TRBJ2-2; DNA: TGTGCCAGCAGCACCAGACTAGCGACCACCGGGGAGCTGTTTTTT; CDR3: CASSTRLATTGELFF
D: -; size: -; V: TRBV2; J: TRBJ2-2; DNA: TGTGCCAGCAGTGATAGACGGATAGGAGGCGTCGACACCGGGGAGCTGTTTTTT; CDR3: CASSDRRIGGVDTGELFF
D: TRBD1; size: -; V: TRBV6-5; J: TRBJ1-3; DNA: TGTGCCAGCAGTTCCACAGGGGGCTTCGGAAACACCATATATTTT; CDR3: CASSSTGGFGNTIYF
D: -; size: once; V: TRBV29-1; J: TRBJ2-3; DNA: TGCAGCGTTGAACAGGGTCTTAGGATTGATACGCAGTATTTT; CDR3: CSVEQGLRIDTQYF
D: TRBD1; size: -; V: TRBV27; J: TRBJ1-2; DNA: TGTGCCAGCAGGATGGAGGGGGCGGGGAACTATGGCTACACCTTC; CDR3: CASRMEGAGNYGYTF
D: TRBD2; size: -; V: TRBV19; J: TRBJ2-3; DNA: TGTGCCAGTAGTCCTCGACTCACGGGAGGGGTAGATACGCAGTATTTT; CDR3: CASSPRLTGGVDTQYF
D: -; size: -; V: TRBV30; J: TRBJ1-5; DNA: TGTGCCTGGGACTTTACTAGCACAGATACGCAGCATTTT; CDR3: CAWDFTSTDTQHF
D: -; size: few; V: TRBV5-6; J: TRBJ2-1; DNA: TGTGCCAGCAGCCCCCAGCGAGTCCATGAGCAGTTCTTC; CDR3: CASSPQRVHEQFF
D: -; size: -; V: TRBV4-3; J: TRBJ1-6; DNA: TGCGCCAGCAGCCAAGAGGGAGTATCCTCGGCCCTCCACTTT; CDR3: CASSQEGVSSALHF